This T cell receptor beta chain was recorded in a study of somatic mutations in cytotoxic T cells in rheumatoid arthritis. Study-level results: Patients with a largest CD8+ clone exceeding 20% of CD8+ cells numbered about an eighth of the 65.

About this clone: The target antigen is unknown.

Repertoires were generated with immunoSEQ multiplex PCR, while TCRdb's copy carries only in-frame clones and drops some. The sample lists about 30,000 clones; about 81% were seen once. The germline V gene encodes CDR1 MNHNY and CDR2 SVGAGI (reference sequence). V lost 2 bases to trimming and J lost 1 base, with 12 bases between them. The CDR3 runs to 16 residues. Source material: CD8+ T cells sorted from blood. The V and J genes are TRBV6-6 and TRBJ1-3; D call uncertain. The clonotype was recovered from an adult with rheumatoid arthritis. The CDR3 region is CASSYPSEKSGNTIYF. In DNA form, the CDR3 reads TGTGCCAGCAGTTACCCCTCGGAGAAATCTGGAAACACCATATATTTT.